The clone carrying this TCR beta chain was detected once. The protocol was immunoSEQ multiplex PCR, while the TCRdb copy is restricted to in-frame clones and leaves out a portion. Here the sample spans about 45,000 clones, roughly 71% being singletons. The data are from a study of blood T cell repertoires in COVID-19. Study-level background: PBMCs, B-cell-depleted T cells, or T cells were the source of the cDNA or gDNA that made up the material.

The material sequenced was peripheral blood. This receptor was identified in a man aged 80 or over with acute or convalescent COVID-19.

CDR3 residues: CASSQEKGGAMGNTIYF. CDR3 bases: TGTGCCAGCAGCCAAGAAAAGGGGGGGGCGATGGGAAACACCATATATTTT. This sequence joins TRBV4-2 and TRBJ1-3; maybe TRBD1 (6 bases). The V end was cut by 0 bases, the J end by 4 bases, with 16 bases between. The CDR3 has 17 amino acids. CDR1 and CDR2 from the germline V gene are LGHNA and YNFKEQ.